These 3 T cell receptor beta chains came from one sample sequenced in a study of tumor and adjacent non-tumor tissue in lung cancer. A modified ARM-PCR protocol with three rounds of nested PCR amplified TCRbeta. TCRdb fed the multiplex PCR reads into MiXCR, producing one record per CDR3 protein. Among around 200,000 distinct CDR3 sequences listed, around 71% were seen once. No cell sorting was done before RNA was extracted from the tissue. The specimen sequenced was lung tumor tissue. Receptors were obtained from a man in his sixties with non-small cell lung cancer.

The CDR3 DNA sequence: TGTGCCAGCAGCTTGGGACAGGGAGGAGTGATCCAGTACTTC. This translates into CASSLGQGGVIQYF. The chain combines TRBV11-1 with TRBJ2-5; TRBD1 aligns across 9 bases. V trimming: 3 bases; J trimming: 10 bases; junction bases outside the gene matches: 9. The CDR3 has 14 amino acids. CDR1 is SGHAT, CDR2 FQDESV, per germline (reference sequence).

Concerning this clonotype: A read error may account for a junction end that differs from germline. The chain is built from TRBV6-5 and TRBJ2-3, with 7 bases fitting TRBD1. This CDR3 is built from 16 residues. Per the germline V gene, CDR1 is MNHEY and CDR2 is SVGAGI. The CDR3 DNA is TGTGTCAGCAGTTACCTCGCAAGAGGGACAGCAGATACGCAGTTTTTT. As protein: CVSSYLARGTADTQFF.

To note about this clonotype: A junction end diverges from the germline sequence, so it may reflect a read error. The chain is built from TRBV29-1 and TRBJ1-2, with D hard to call. In germline, CDR1 is SQVTM, CDR2 ANQGSEA. This CDR3 contains 13 residues. CDR3 region: CSVDSQTNYGYTF. In DNA, the CDR3 is TGCAGCGTTGACTCTCAGACAAACTATGGCTACACATTC.